The next 15 T cell receptor beta chains were all read from a single sample in a study of blood T cell repertoires in COVID-19. Clones were sequenced by immunoSEQ multiplex PCR, and TCRdb holds only the in-frame ones, with some missing. The sample comprises just under 20,000 clones, approximately 91% of which are singletons, and approximately 12% rests with the top ten. The sample was peripheral blood. The origin of the receptors is a human donor in a cohort sampled during active COVID-19.

The chain joins TRBV5-4 to TRBJ1-1; a weak D match, TRBD1 (5 bases). V lost 4 bases to trimming and J lost 6 bases, with 13 bases between them. Germline V lookup: CDR1 SGHNT, CDR2 YYREEE (reference sequence). The CDR3 totals 13 residues. For the CDR3, the DNA is TGTGCCAGCAGCGCCGGGGCGGGACCTGAAGCTTTCTTT. This translates into CASSAGAGPEAFF.

This chain uses TRBV20-1 with TRBJ1-2, with unresolved D. The V and J ends lost 3 bases and 8 bases respectively, with 10 bases between them. Germline CDR1 reads DFQATT; CDR2 reads SNEGSKA (reference sequence). The CDR3 contains 11 residues. CDR3 residues: CSASSWEGYTF. Here the CDR3 DNA reads TGCAGTGCTAGTTCTTGGGAGGGCTACACCTTC.

The genes are TRBV5-4 and TRBJ2-5; 11 positions agree with TRBD2. CDR3 length: 16 residues. The germline V gene has CDR1 SGHNT and CDR2 YYREEE (reference sequence). Trimming removed 6 bases from V and 10 bases from J; junction bases left unmatched: 17. The chain's CDR3 is CASNPGTSGTPRDQYF. Written as DNA, the CDR3 is TGTGCCAGCAACCCCGGGACTAGCGGTACCCCGCGTGACCAGTACTTC.

The chain links TRBV7-6 to TRBJ1-6; TRBD1 is a possible D gene (6 bases). The CDR3 has 20 residues. The V gene's germline CDR1 is SGHVS and CDR2 FNYEAQ. Deletions cut 2 bases from V and 11 bases from J, with 31 bases between. The DNA for the CDR3 is TGTGCCAGCAGCTTACAGGAGGTGGGGGCAGGCCAACTAAGGACCGCACCCCTCCACTTT. Translated: CASSLQEVGAGQLRTAPLHF.

The chain joins TRBV7-2 to TRBJ1-2, with a weak D call TRBD1 (5 bases). The ends were cut back, 4 bases at V and 1 base at J, with 19 bases in the middle. The CDR3 is made up of 17 amino acids. Looked up from germline, CDR1 is SGHTA and CDR2 is FQGNSA. The CDR3 coding sequence is TGTGCCAGCAGCTCAGTCCTGTCGGGGGGAGGTAACTATGGCTACACCTTC. Encoded protein: CASSSVLSGGGNYGYTF. Together with reference TRBV7-2 and TRBJ1-2, the CDR3 gives the full variable domain: GAGVSQSPSNKVTEKGKDVELRCDPISGHTALYWYRQSLGQGLEFLIYFQGNSAPDKSGLPSDRFSAERTGGSVSTLTIQRTQQEDSAVYLCASSSVLSGGGNYGYTFGSGTRLTVV.

This clone was found a few times. The chain links TRBV18 to TRBJ2-1, with D possibly being TRBD1 (6 bases). V dropped 3 bases and J dropped 2 bases, with 14 bases sitting between them. This CDR3 spans 16 amino acids. Germline CDR1 KGHSH, CDR2 LQKENI. CDR3 DNA sequence: TGTGCCAGCTCACCCCTCTCCGGGACAACCTACAATGAGCAGTTCTTC. Translation gives CASSPLSGTTYNEQFF.

The chain combines TRBV15 with TRBJ1-2; 7 bases line up with TRBD1. This CDR3 is built from 16 residues. V gave up 5 bases and J gave up 1 base; unmatched junction bases: 10. Germline CDR1 and CDR2: LNHNV and YYDKDF (reference sequence). CDR3 in DNA: TGTGCCACCAGCCCTCTGGGACAGATAGTTAACTATGGCTACACCTTC. Its protein product is CATSPLGQIVNYGYTF.

The rearrangement links TRBV30 to TRBJ1-5; D remains unclear. The CDR3 consists of 17 residues. CDR1 GTSNPN and CDR2 SVGIG come from the germline V gene (reference sequence). V lost 3 bases and J 5 bases, leaving 23 bases between the germline ends. The chain's CDR3 is CAWRKGRTIAGDQPQHF. CDR3 in DNA: TGTGCCTGGAGGAAAGGCAGAACTATAGCCGGGGATCAGCCCCAGCATTTT. Filled out from reference TRBV30 and TRBJ1-5, the complete variable domain reads SQTIHQWPATLVQPVGSPLSLECTVEGTSNPNLYWYRQAAGRGLQLLFYSVGIGQISSEVPQNLSASRPQDRQFILSSKKLLLSDSGFYLCAWRKGRTIAGDQPQHFGDGTRLSIL.

This rearrangement joins TRBV29-1 to TRBJ2-2; 9 nucleotides align to TRBD1. CDR3 size: 14 residues. The germline V gene encodes CDR1 SQVTM and CDR2 ANQGSEA. V lost 6 bases, J lost 4 bases, and 6 bases stayed unmatched. The CDR3: CSVVDRGVTGELFF. CDR3 bases: TGCAGCGTGGTAGACAGGGGGGTCACCGGGGAGCTGTTTTTT.

This clone was observed a few times. V and J are TRBV18 and TRBJ2-3; TRBD1 aligns across 8 bases. The CDR3 totals 15 residues. V lost 6 bases to trimming and J lost 3 bases; unmatched junction nucleotides: 8. Germline lookup yields CDR1 KGHSH and CDR2 LQKENI. DNA of the CDR3: TGTGCCAGCTCCTTGGACAGGGAAGAGACAGATACGCAGTATTTT. Amino acids: CASSLDREETDTQYF. Full variable domain (remainder filled in from reference TRBV18 and TRBJ2-3): NAGVMQNPRHLVRRRGQEARLRCSPMKGHSHVYWYRQLPEEGLKFMVYLQKENIIDESGMPKERFSAEFPKEGPSILRIQQVVRGDSAAYFCASSLDREETDTQYFGPGTRLTVL.

This clone was counted once. The V call is TRBV5-1, the J call TRBJ2-3; 10 nucleotides line up with TRBD2. Germline V gene lookup returns CDR1 SGHRS and CDR2 YFSETQ. CDR3 size: 17 residues. The V segment lost 0 bases and the J segment 2 bases; nucleotides outside the gene matches: 6. CDR3 nucleotide sequence: TGCGCCAGCAGCTTGGCCTCTAGCGGGGGTATCACAGATACGCAGTATTTT. The encoded protein is CASSLASSGGITDTQYF. Full variable domain (missing parts from reference TRBV5-1 and TRBJ2-3): KAGVTQTPRYLIKTRGQQVTLSCSPISGHRSVSWYQQTPGQGLQFLFEYFSETQRNKGNFPGRFSGRQFSNSRSEMNVSTLELGDSALYLCASSLASSGGITDTQYFGPGTRLTVL.

The chain couples TRBV5-6 to TRBJ1-6; 7 bases fit TRBD1. The CDR3 is 14 amino acids. From germline, CDR1 is SGHDT and CDR2 YYEEEE. Trimming at V came to 1 base and at J to 7 bases, leaving 2 bases not matched to a gene. Here the CDR3 DNA reads TGTGCCAGCAGCTTGAGGGACAGCAATTCACCCCTCCACTTT. It translates to CASSLRDSNSPLHF.

This clone was observed once. The J gene is TRBJ1-6, the V gene TRBV18; 8 bases are a match to TRBD1. CDR1 KGHSH and CDR2 LQKENI come from the germline V gene. J lost 8 bases, V lost 3 bases, and 6 bases had no gene match. The CDR3 length is 15 residues. Here the CDR3 DNA reads TGTGCCAGCTCACCCGGACAGGGCCCTCATTCACCCCTCCACTTT. Translated, it gives CASSPGQGPHSPLHF. The full variable domain, in which reference TRBV18 and TRBJ1-6 provide the parts outside the CDR3, is NAGVMQNPRHLVRRRGQEARLRCSPMKGHSHVYWYRQLPEEGLKFMVYLQKENIIDESGMPKERFSAEFPKEGPSILRIQQVVRGDSAAYFCASSPGQGPHSPLHFGNGTRLTVT.

The chain combines TRBV4-2 with TRBJ2-3, with 8 nucleotides matching TRBD1. Trimming took 1 base from V and 1 from J; bases not matched to a gene: 10. The CDR3 has 18 amino acids. Germline V gene sequence: CDR1 LGHNA, CDR2 YNFKEQ. This chain's CDR3 is CASSQGSGTGLRTDTQYF. For the CDR3, the DNA is TGTGCCAGCAGCCAAGGCTCCGGGACAGGACTTCGCACAGATACGCAGTATTTT.

The chain uses TRBV18 and TRBJ1-5; D gene ambiguous. The germline CDR1 and CDR2 sequences are KGHSH and LQKENI. The CDR3 is 16 residues long. V was cut by 4 bases and J by 1 base, with 14 bases left in between. CDR3 residues: CASSLAVEGSNQPQHF. In DNA, the CDR3 is TGTGCCAGCTCACTCGCCGTGGAGGGCAGCAATCAGCCCCAGCATTTT.